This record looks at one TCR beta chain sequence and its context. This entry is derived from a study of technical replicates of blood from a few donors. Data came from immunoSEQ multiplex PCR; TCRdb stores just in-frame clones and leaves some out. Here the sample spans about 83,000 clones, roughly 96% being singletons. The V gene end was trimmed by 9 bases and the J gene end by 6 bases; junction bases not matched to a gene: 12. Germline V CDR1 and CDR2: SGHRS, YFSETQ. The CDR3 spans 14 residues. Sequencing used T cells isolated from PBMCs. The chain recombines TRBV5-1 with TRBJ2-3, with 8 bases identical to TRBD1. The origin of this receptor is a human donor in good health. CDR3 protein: CATRGQGMTDTQYF. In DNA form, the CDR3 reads TGCGCCACCCGAGGACAGGGAATGACGGATACGCAGTATTTT.